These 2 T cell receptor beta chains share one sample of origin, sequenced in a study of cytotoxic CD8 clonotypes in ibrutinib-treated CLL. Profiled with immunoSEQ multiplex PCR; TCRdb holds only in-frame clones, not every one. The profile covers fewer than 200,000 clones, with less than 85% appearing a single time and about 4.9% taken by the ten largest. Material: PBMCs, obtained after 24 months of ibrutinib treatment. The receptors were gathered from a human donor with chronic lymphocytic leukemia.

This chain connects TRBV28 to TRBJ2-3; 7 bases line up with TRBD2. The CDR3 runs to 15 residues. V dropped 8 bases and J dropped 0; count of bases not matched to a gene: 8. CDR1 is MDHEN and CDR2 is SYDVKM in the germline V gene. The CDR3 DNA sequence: TGTGCCAGCCGCTCCGGGGGGACTAGCACAGATACGCAGTATTTT. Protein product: CASRSGGTSTDTQYF.

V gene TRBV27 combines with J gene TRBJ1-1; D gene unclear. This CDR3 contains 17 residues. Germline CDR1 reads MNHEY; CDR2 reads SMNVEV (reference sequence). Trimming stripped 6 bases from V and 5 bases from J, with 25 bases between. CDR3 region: CASRGSGFGVGSTEAFF. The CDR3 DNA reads TGTGCCAGCAGAGGGTCTGGATTTGGGGTTGGATCGACTGAAGCTTTCTTT.